This T cell receptor beta chain is from a study of cytotoxic CD8 clonotypes in ibrutinib-treated CLL. This clone has just one count. V was pared by 6 bases and J by 2 bases, with 17 bases between. CDR1 MDHEN and CDR2 SYDVKM come from the germline V gene. The CDR3 length is 16 residues. Cryopreserved PBMCs were the source of roughly 2 micrograms of genomic DNA, which went to TCR beta libraries. Deep sequencing aimed at 1 in 200,000 to 1 in 1 million T cells' resolution. Using immunoSEQ multiplex PCR, the repertoire was profiled, and TCRdb retains in-frame clones only, with some absent. The table shows 100,000 to 150,000 clones, with roughly 85% occurring only once.

The chain employs TRBV28 and TRBJ1-5; D not resolved. The material sequenced was PBMCs, taken after 24 months of ibrutinib treatment. The source of this sequence is a human donor with chronic lymphocytic leukemia. The chain's CDR3 is CASSLTSPGGNQPQHF. CDR3 sequence (DNA): TGTGCCAGCAGCTTAACGAGCCCCGGGGGCAATCAGCCCCAGCATTTT. Full variable domain (remainder filled in from reference TRBV28 and TRBJ1-5): DVKVTQSSRYLVKRTGEKVFLECVQDMDHENMFWYRQDPGLGLRLIYFSYDVKMKEKGDIPEGYSVSREKKERFSLILESASTNQTSMYLCASSLTSPGGNQPQHFGDGTRLSIL.